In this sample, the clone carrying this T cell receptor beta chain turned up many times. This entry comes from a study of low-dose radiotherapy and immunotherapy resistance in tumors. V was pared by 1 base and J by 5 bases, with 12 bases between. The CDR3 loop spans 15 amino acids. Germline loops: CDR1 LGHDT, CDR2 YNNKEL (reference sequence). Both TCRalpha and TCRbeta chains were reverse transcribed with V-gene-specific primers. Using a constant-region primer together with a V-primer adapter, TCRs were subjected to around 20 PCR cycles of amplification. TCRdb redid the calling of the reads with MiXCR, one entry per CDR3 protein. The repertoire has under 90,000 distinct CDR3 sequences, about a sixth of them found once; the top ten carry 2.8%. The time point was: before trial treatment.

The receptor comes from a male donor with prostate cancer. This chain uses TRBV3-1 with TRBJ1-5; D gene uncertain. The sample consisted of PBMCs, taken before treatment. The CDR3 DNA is TGTGCCAGCAGCCAAGGAGGAGCAGTCCATCAGCCCCAGCATTTT. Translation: CASSQGGAVHQPQHF.